This T cell receptor (beta chain) was captured in a study of T cell responses to AZD1222 COVID-19 vaccine. Produced via immunoSEQ multiplex PCR; TCRdb's table is partial and in-frame only. The table includes approximately 61,000 clones, around 81% detected once. Trimming pared 5 bases from V and 6 bases from J, leaving 14 bases between. Germline V gene lookup returns CDR1 MGHDK and CDR2 SYGVNS. This CDR3 region has 14 residues. This clone came up once. Pooling of second doses given at about 4 or about 12 weeks was done. The sequences come from peripheral blood, collected 28 days after the second AZD1222 dose. The sequence was collected from an adult who received the AZD1222 COVID-19 vaccine. The rearrangement joins TRBV25-1 to TRBJ2-1; D ambiguous. The CDR3 loop reads CASSHTPRSNEQFF. The CDR3 region has the DNA TGTGCCAGCAGTCACACACCCCGAAGCAATGAGCAGTTCTTC.